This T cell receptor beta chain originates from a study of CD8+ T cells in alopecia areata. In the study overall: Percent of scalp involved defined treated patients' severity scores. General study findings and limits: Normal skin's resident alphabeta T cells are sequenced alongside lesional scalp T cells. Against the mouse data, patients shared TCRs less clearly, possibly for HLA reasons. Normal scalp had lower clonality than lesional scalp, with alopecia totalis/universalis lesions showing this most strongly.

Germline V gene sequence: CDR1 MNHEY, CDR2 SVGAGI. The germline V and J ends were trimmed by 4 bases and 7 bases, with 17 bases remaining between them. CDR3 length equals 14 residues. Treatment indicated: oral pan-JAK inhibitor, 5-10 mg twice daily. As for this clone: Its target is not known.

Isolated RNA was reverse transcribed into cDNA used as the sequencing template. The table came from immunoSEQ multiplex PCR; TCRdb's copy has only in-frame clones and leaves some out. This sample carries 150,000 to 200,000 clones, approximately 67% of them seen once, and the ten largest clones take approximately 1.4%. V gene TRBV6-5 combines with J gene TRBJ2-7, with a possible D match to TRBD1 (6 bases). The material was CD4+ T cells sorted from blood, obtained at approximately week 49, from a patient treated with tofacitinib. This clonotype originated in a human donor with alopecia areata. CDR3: CASSSGQSLLEQYF. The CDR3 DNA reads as TGTGCCAGCAGTTCGGGACAATCCCTATTGGAGCAGTACTTC.